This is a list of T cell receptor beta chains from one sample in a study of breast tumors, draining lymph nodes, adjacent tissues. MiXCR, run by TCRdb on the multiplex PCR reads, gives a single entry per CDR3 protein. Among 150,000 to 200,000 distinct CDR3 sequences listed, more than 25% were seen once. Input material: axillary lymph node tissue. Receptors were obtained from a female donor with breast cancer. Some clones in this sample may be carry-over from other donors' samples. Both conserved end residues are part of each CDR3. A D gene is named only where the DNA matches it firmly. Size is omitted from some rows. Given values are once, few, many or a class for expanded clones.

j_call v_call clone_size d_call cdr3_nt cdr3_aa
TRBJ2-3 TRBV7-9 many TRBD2 TGTGCCAGCAGCTTAGCGCTGGGACTACCGCTCACAGATACGCAGTATTTT CASSLALGLPLTDTQYF
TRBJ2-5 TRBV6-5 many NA TGTGCCAGCGGGGGACGGCTCCAAGAGACCCAGTACTTC CASGGRLQETQYF
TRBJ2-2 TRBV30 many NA TGTGCCTGGAGTGTAAGCATGTTTGGCACCGGGGAGCTGTTTTTT CAWSVSMFGTGELFF
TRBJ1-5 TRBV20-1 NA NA TGCAGTGCTAGAGAGGGGGGCTTCGCTAGGGGTGGCAATCAGCCCCAGCATTTT CSAREGGFARGGNQPQHF
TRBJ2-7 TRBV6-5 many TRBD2 TGTGCCAGCCCCAACGGGGAGGGTCCCTACTTGTACGAGCAGTACTTC CASPNGEGPYLYEQYF
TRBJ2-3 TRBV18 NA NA TGTGCCAGCCCCAGGGGAAGCACAGATACGCAGTATTTT CASPRGSTDTQYF
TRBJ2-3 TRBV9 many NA TGTGCCAGCAGCGTAGTCGGTGGCACAGATACGCAGTATTTT CASSVVGGTDTQYF
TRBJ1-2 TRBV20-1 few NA TGCAGTGCTAGTTACAGCACCTCTTATGCCTACACCTTC CSASYSTSYAYTF
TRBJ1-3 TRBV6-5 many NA TGTGCCAGCAGTTACGGAACAGGAGGCTCTGGAAACACCATATATTTT CASSYGTGGSGNTIYF
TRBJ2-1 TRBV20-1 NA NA TGCAGTGCCCCCGGGACCTACAATGAGCAGTTCTTC CSAPGTYNEQFF
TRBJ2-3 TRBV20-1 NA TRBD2 TGCAGTGCTGCTAGCGGGGCCACAGATACGCAGTATTTT CSAASGATDTQYF
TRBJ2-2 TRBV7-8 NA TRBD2 TGTGCCAGCACCCGACTAGCGGGAGGAGTGGGTGACACCGGGGAGCTGTTTTTT CASTRLAGGVGDTGELFF
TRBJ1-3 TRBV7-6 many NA TGTGCCAGCAGCACGGGAAACACCATATATTTT CASSTGNTIYF